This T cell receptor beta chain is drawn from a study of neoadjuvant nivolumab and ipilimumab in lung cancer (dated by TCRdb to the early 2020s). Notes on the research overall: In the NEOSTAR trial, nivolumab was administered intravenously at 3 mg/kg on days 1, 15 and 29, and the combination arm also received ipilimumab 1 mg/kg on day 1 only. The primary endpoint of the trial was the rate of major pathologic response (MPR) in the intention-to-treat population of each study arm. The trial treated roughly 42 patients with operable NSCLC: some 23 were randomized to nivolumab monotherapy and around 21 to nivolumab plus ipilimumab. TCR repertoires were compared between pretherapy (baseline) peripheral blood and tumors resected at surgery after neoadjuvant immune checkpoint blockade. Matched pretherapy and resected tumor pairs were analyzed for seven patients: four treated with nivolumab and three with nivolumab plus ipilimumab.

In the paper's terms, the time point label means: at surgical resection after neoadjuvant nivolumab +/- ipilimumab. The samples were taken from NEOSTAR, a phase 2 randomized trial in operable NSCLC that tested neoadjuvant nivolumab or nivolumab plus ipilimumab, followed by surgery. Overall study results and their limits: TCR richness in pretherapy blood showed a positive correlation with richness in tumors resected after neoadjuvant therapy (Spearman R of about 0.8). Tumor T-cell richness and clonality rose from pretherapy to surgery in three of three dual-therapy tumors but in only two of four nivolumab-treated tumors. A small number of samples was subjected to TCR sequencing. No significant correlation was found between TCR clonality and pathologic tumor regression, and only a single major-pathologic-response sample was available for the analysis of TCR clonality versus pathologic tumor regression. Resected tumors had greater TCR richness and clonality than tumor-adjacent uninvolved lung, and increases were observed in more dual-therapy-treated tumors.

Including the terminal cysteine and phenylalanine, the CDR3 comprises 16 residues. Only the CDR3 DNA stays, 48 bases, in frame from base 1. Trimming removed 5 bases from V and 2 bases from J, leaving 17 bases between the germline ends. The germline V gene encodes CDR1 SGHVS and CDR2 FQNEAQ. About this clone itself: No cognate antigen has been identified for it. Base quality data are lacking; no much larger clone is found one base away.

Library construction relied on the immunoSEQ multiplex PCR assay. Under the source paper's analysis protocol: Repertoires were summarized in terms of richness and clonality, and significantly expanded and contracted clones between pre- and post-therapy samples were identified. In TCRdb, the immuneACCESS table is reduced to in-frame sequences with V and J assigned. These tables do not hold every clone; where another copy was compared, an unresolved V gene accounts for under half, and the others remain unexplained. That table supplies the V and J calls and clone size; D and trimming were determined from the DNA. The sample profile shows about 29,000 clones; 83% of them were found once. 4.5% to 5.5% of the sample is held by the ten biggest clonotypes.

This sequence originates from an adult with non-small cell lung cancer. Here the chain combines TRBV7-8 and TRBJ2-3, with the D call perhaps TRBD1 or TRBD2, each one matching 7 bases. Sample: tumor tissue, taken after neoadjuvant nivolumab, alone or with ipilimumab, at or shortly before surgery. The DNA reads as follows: TGTGCCAGCAGCGTTAAGCGGGACAGTTCCACAGATACGCAGTATTTT. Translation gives CASSVKRDSSTDTQYF. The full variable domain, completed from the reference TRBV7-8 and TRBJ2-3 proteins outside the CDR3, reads GAGVSQSPRYKVAKRGQDVALRCDPISGHVSLFWYQQALGQGPEFLTYFQNEAQLDKSGLPSDRFFAERPEGSVSTLKIQRTQQEDSAVYLCASSVKRDSSTDTQYFGPGTRLTVL.